This TCR beta chain appears in the sequencing data of a study of shared clonotypes between healthy human individuals. A remark on this clone: This sample also contains other DNA sequences that code for the same CDR3.

J gave up 0 bases and V 3 bases, and 0 bases lay outside the gene matches. The CDR3 covers 14 residues. CDR1 KGHSH and CDR2 LQKENI come from the germline V gene. TCRdb's copy holds only in-frame clones and misses some; the assay was immunoSEQ multiplex PCR. In the table there are a few million clones, approximately 92% of which are singletons. There were no recent acute infections or vaccinations among the donors, who were healthy HIV-negative adults. Sequencing input: naive CD4+ T cells sorted from blood. Subset specified: CD45RA+ positively selected. The chain carries TRBV18 and TRBJ1-1; TRBD1 aligns across 8 bases. The TCR was taken from a man aged 18 to 29 in good health. The CDR3 nucleotides are TGTGCCAGCTCACCCAGGGGGCTGAACACTGAAGCTTTCTTT. Protein: CASSPRGLNTEAFF.